A selection of T cell receptor beta chains follows, all from one sample in a study of blood T cells in healthy people across ages. TCRdb re-called the 5' RACE reads with MiXCR, one entry per CDR3 protein. The sample consists of approximately 730,000 distinct CDR3 sequences, about 55% of them appearing once. The sample taken for sequencing was blood. All receptors come from an elderly man in good health. Both conserved end residues are part of each CDR3. A D gene is named only where the DNA matches it firmly. The size field is filled for only some rows; it gives once, few, many or a size class.

abundance: .; j_gene: TRBJ2-5; d_gene: TRBD1; v_gene: TRBV29-1; CDR3aa: CSVEGGPGRETQYF; CDR3nt: TGCAGCGTCGAAGGGGGCCCGGGGAGAGAGACCCAGTACTTC
abundance: .; j_gene: TRBJ2-1; d_gene: TRBD2; v_gene: TRBV7-2; CDR3aa: CASRPHSGRVDNEQFF; CDR3nt: TGTGCCAGCAGACCACACAGCGGGAGGGTCGACAATGAGCAGTTCTTC
abundance: .; j_gene: TRBJ1-1; d_gene: .; v_gene: TRBV20-1; CDR3aa: CMGGGNTEAFF; CDR3nt: TGCATGGGGGGAGGAAACACTGAAGCTTTCTTT
abundance: few; j_gene: TRBJ1-2; d_gene: .; v_gene: TRBV4-2; CDR3aa: CASSQGTDSTSGYTF; CDR3nt: TGTGCCAGCAGCCAGGGGACCGACTCTACGAGTGGCTACACCTTC
abundance: .; j_gene: TRBJ2-3; d_gene: .; v_gene: TRBV5-1; CDR3aa: CASSRDQTGRYTYF; CDR3nt: TGCGCCAGCAGCCGTGATCAGACAGGAAGATACACGTATTTT
abundance: .; j_gene: TRBJ2-5; d_gene: .; v_gene: TRBV20-1; CDR3aa: CSAREVGVSQYF; CDR3nt: TGCAGTGCTAGAGAGGTTGGGGTGTCCCAGTACTTC
abundance: few; j_gene: TRBJ2-7; d_gene: .; v_gene: TRBV4-2; CDR3aa: CASSPPATYEQYF; CDR3nt: TGTGCCAGCAGCCCCCCGGCAACCTACGAGCAGTACTTC
abundance: .; j_gene: TRBJ2-1; d_gene: TRBD2; v_gene: TRBV20-1; CDR3aa: CSARTSGVNLAEQFF; CDR3nt: TGCAGTGCTAGGACTAGCGGGGTCAACTTGGCTGAGCAGTTCTTC
abundance: few; j_gene: TRBJ2-3; d_gene: TRBD2; v_gene: TRBV29-1; CDR3aa: CSARPLAGGVDTQYF; CDR3nt: TGCAGCGCCCGACCTCTAGCGGGAGGCGTAGATACGCAGTATTTT
abundance: .; j_gene: TRBJ2-7; d_gene: TRBD1; v_gene: TRBV24-1; CDR3aa: CATSDPRTGVYEQYF; CDR3nt: TGTGCCACCAGTGACCCAAGGACAGGGGTATACGAGCAGTACTTC
abundance: .; j_gene: TRBJ1-5; d_gene: .; v_gene: TRBV20-1; CDR3aa: CSAPQGFRNNQPQHF; CDR3nt: TGCAGTGCTCCACAAGGATTTAGGAACAATCAGCCCCAGCATTTT
abundance: .; j_gene: TRBJ2-7; d_gene: TRBD2; v_gene: TRBV28; CDR3aa: CASSLGAGGSYQQYF; CDR3nt: TGTGCCAGCAGTTTAGGAGCGGGAGGTTCCTACCAGCAGTACTTC
abundance: .; j_gene: TRBJ2-7; d_gene: TRBD2; v_gene: TRBV6-5; CDR3aa: CASSSWTSGSYEQYF; CDR3nt: TGTGCCAGCAGTTCATGGACTAGCGGTTCCTACGAGCAGTACTTC
abundance: .; j_gene: TRBJ2-5; d_gene: .; v_gene: TRBV20-1; CDR3aa: CSAPLPRLEEETQYF; CDR3nt: TGCAGTGCACCCCTTCCCCGGCTGGAAGAAGAGACCCAGTACTTC
abundance: many; j_gene: TRBJ2-1; d_gene: .; v_gene: TRBV24-1; CDR3aa: CATSDPTGNEQFF; CDR3nt: TGTGCCACCAGTGACCCGACAGGCAATGAGCAGTTCTTC
abundance: few; j_gene: TRBJ2-7; d_gene: TRBD2; v_gene: TRBV20-1; CDR3aa: CSASSSEREGYEQYF; CDR3nt: TGCAGTGCTAGCTCCTCGGAGCGGGAAGGATACGAGCAGTACTTC
abundance: .; j_gene: TRBJ2-7; d_gene: .; v_gene: TRBV4-2; CDR3aa: CASSQAGREKARNEQYF; CDR3nt: TGTGCCAGCAGCCAAGCGGGGCGTGAAAAGGCCCGCAATGAGCAGTACTTC
abundance: few; j_gene: TRBJ2-1; d_gene: TRBD2; v_gene: TRBV9; CDR3aa: CASSTLGLGDNEQFF; CDR3nt: TGTGCCAGCAGCACCCTGGGACTAGGGGACAATGAGCAGTTCTTC
abundance: .; j_gene: TRBJ2-7; d_gene: TRBD2; v_gene: TRBV5-5; CDR3aa: CASSLSSGMYEQYF; CDR3nt: TGTGCCAGCAGCTTGTCTAGCGGGATGTACGAGCAGTACTTC
abundance: few; j_gene: TRBJ2-1; d_gene: TRBD2; v_gene: TRBV7-7; CDR3aa: CASSLGTSGANEQFF; CDR3nt: TGTGCTAGCAGCCTCGGGACTAGCGGTGCCAATGAGCAGTTCTTC
abundance: .; j_gene: TRBJ2-3; d_gene: TRBD1; v_gene: TRBV6-5; CDR3aa: CASRRTGVDTQYF; CDR3nt: TGTGCCAGCAGGAGGACAGGGGTAGATACGCAGTATTTT
abundance: .; j_gene: TRBJ2-5; d_gene: .; v_gene: TRBV29-1; CDR3aa: CSVTGGSETQYF; CDR3nt: TGCAGCGTCACGGGCGGTTCGGAGACCCAGTACTTC
abundance: .; j_gene: TRBJ2-7; d_gene: .; v_gene: TRBV5-1; CDR3aa: CASSLNLATYEQYF; CDR3nt: TGCGCCAGCAGCCTAAACTTAGCGACCTACGAGCAGTACTTC
abundance: .; j_gene: TRBJ2-1; d_gene: .; v_gene: TRBV12-3/TRBV12-4; CDR3aa: CASSLEGRQFF; CDR3nt: TGTGCCAGCAGTTTAGAAGGACGGCAGTTCTTC
abundance: .; j_gene: TRBJ2-1; d_gene: .; v_gene: TRBV7-2; CDR3aa: CASSVDQVNNEQFF; CDR3nt: TGTGCCAGCAGCGTGGATCAGGTTAACAATGAGCAGTTCTTC
abundance: .; j_gene: TRBJ2-1; d_gene: TRBD2; v_gene: TRBV7-3; CDR3aa: CASSLGLAGVSEQFF; CDR3nt: TGTGCCAGCAGCCTTGGACTAGCGGGAGTCAGTGAGCAGTTCTTC
abundance: .; j_gene: TRBJ1-2; d_gene: TRBD1; v_gene: TRBV29-1; CDR3aa: CSGGWTGTGYTF; CDR3nt: TGCAGCGGTGGTTGGACAGGGACTGGCTACACCTTC
abundance: .; j_gene: TRBJ1-2; d_gene: .; v_gene: TRBV9; CDR3aa: CASSSEGRDYGYTF; CDR3nt: TGTGCCAGCAGCTCCGAGGGCAGGGACTATGGCTACACCTTC